The 10 T cell receptor beta chains presented below share a single source sample, sequenced in a study of blood T cells in healthy people across ages. PCR was performed a second time for about 7 to 11 cycles using a sample-barcoded 5' primer and a J-beta primer mix. Via MiXCR, TCRdb re-called the 5' RACE reads, giving one row per CDR3 protein. The sample consists of roughly 560,000 distinct CDR3 sequences, nearly 25% of them appearing once. This sample also belongs to another study, concerning T cells of mothers and their children.

Sequenced sample: blood. The origin of the receptors is a boy aged 5-17 years in good health.

This clonotype turned up a few times. CDR3 DNA sequence: TGTGCCAGCAGCGTAGCGGGGCTCGGGAAGGGGCACACCGGGGAGCTGTTTTTT. Amino acids: CASSVAGLGKGHTGELFF. The rearrangement joins TRBV9 to TRBJ2-2, with D perhaps TRBD1 or TRBD2 (5 bases each). The CDR3 contains 18 residues. V was cut by 0 bases and J by 3 bases, with 18 bases left in between. From germline, CDR1 is SGDLS and CDR2 YYNGEE.

This clonotype showed up just a few times. This CDR3 reads CSAARSAGNYYEQYF. The DNA of the CDR3 is TGCAGTGCTGCCCGTTCCGCGGGAAACTACTACGAGCAGTACTTC. The chain has TRBV20-1 and TRBJ2-5, with D maybe TRBD2 (6 bases). The end of the DNA fits TRBJ2-7 better, so the J call may be wrong. The CDR3 runs to 15 residues. CDR1 and CDR2 from the germline V gene are DFQATT and SNEGSKA (reference sequence).

The chain joins TRBV27 to TRBJ2-5; TRBD1 aligns across 7 bases. The J call is uncertain, as TRBJ2-1 better fits the DNA end. Germline V gives CDR1 MNHEY, CDR2 SMNVEV (reference sequence). The CDR3 covers 15 residues. This CDR3 is CASSPGTDRHNEQFF. Here the CDR3 DNA reads TGTGCCAGCAGTCCAGGGACAGATCGACACAATGAGCAGTTCTTC.

The V and J genes are TRBV7-2 and TRBJ2-3, with 13 bases fitting TRBD2. The ends lost 8 bases at V and 3 bases at J; junction bases unmatched: 5. This CDR3 is built from 15 residues. CDR1 is SGHTA and CDR2 is FQGNSA in the germline V gene. CDR3 DNA: TGTGCCAGCGCCGGGACTAGCGGGAAAACAGATACGCAGTATTTT. Translated: CASAGTSGKTDTQYF.

V usage is TRBV29-1 and J usage is TRBJ2-3; 8 bases match TRBD2. The V gene end was trimmed by 6 bases and the J gene end by 6 bases; junction bases not matched to a gene: 17. The CDR3 spans 16 residues. The germline V gene encodes CDR1 SQVTM and CDR2 ANQGSEA. CDR3 residues: CSVNSGTSPPWDTQYF. As DNA, the CDR3 is TGCAGCGTAAACTCCGGGACTAGTCCCCCCTGGGATACGCAGTATTTT.

The rearrangement joins TRBV20-1 to TRBJ2-3; 12 bases match TRBD2. Germline CDR1 and CDR2: DFQATT and SNEGSKA (reference sequence). The CDR3 has 17 amino acids. The V gene end was trimmed by 0 bases and the J gene end by 1 base; junction bases not matched to a gene: 5. The CDR3: CSARDGLAGKRTDTQYF. The DNA for the CDR3 is TGCAGTGCTAGAGATGGACTAGCGGGGAAACGCACAGATACGCAGTATTTT.

This clonotype was recorded a few times. This rearrangement joins TRBV6-2 or TRBV6-3 to TRBJ2-5; TRBD2 matches at 7 bases. J gave up 5 bases and V 2 bases, and 8 bases lay outside the gene matches. The germline gives CDR1 MNHEY, CDR2 SVGEGT. The CDR3 loop spans 15 amino acids. CDR3 region: CASSYVGARGETQYF. CDR3 in DNA: TGTGCCAGCAGTTACGTCGGAGCGCGGGGGGAGACCCAGTACTTC.

This clonotype came up many times. The genes are TRBV6-5 and TRBJ2-1, with 13 bases identical to TRBD2. The CDR3 consists of 17 residues. The V and J ends lost 2 bases and 7 bases, in that order; junction bases with no gene match: 8. CDR1 is MNHEY and CDR2 is SVGAGI in the germline V gene. This CDR3 is CASSYPPRTSGSNEQFF. For the CDR3, the DNA is TGTGCCAGCAGTTACCCTCCACGGACTAGCGGGAGTAATGAGCAGTTCTTC.

This clonotype came up a few times. The rearrangement uses TRBV30 and TRBJ2-2; tentatively, D is TRBD1 (5 bases). The CDR3 is 15 residues long. Germline CDR1 and CDR2: GTSNPN and SVGIG (reference sequence). V lost 5 bases to trimming and J lost 7 bases, with 20 bases between them. CDR3 loop: CAWSAGQGSIGELFF. The CDR3 bases are TGTGCCTGGTCGGCTGGTCAGGGTTCAATCGGGGAGCTGTTTTTT. The whole variable domain, filled in from reference TRBV30 and TRBJ2-2, reads SQTIHQWPATLVQPVGSPLSLECTVEGTSNPNLYWYRQAAGRGLQLLFYSVGIGQISSEVPQNLSASRPQDRQFILSSKKLLLSDSGFYLCAWSAGQGSIGELFFGEGSRLTVL.

The chain has TRBV18 and TRBJ2-1; the match to TRBD1 covers 7 bases. The CDR3 length is 16 residues. V was pared by 6 bases and J by 4 bases, with 12 bases of the junction left unmatched. Germline values: CDR1 KGHSH, CDR2 LQKENI. DNA for the CDR3: TGTGCCAGCTCGCGCACTCCGGGACAGACATACAATGAGCAGTTCTTC. Amino acids: CASSRTPGQTYNEQFF.